A single T cell receptor beta chain is shown here with its context. Its specificity is not known. This entry belongs to a study of T cell responses to AZD1222 COVID-19 vaccine. General study results and limits: Variant regions that are unmutated are reportedly the target of nearly half of spike-specific TCRs. Spike was spanned by vaccine-associated CD4 TCRs, which were dominant at 160-218 and 743-854. Among the donors, most were white British and more were female, and clonal diversity was possibly underestimated. Only a handful of AZD1222 recipients, more than five in all, had baseline seropositivity.

J gave up 8 bases and V 4 bases, and 6 bases lay outside the gene matches. The germline V gene encodes CDR1 SGHKS and CDR2 YYEKEE (reference sequence). The CDR3 sequence is 13 residues long. Repertoires were generated with immunoSEQ multiplex PCR, while TCRdb's copy carries only in-frame clones and drops some. Among approximately 89,000 clones listed, roughly 84% were seen once. The sample here was peripheral blood, taken on day 0 of AZD1222 vaccination. The rearrangement uses TRBV5-5 and TRBJ1-2, with 9 bases aligning to TRBD1. This receptor was identified in an adult in good health. CDR3 amino acids: CASSLGTGYGYTF. In nucleotides, the CDR3 is TGTGCCAGCAGCCTAGGGACAGGGTACGGCTACACCTTC.